This TCR beta chain was identified in a study of cytomegalovirus exposure and HLA in healthy donors. Study-wide background: Counted in an early data release were approximately 85 million unique TCRs from HLA-typed donors. Study-wide findings and caveats: Immune exposure information available was restricted to CMV serostatus. Later examination showed HLA-associated TCR beta chains had greater clonal expansion than equally common others.

CDR3 length: 15 residues. The germline V gene encodes CDR1 WNHNN and CDR2 SYGVQD (reference sequence). Trimming shortened V by 2 bases and J by 6 bases, and 14 bases separated the two germline ends. This clone turned up a few times. Its target is not known. Vbeta (60) and Jbeta (13) primers were used in the PCR. The data were produced by immunoSEQ multiplex PCR, yet TCRdb's version contains in-frame clones alone and is incomplete. The sample gives some 94,000 clones, roughly 80% of which show up once; roughly 3% is in the top ten. The TCR was taken from a man aged 35-49 years in good health and CMV-seronegative. Material: PBMCs. This rearrangement joins TRBV10-1 to TRBJ2-1; tentative D call: TRBD2 (6 bases). CDR3 nucleotides: TGCGCCAGCAGTGAGGGTGAGGCGGGGCGCAATGAGCAGTTCTTC. Translated: CASSEGEAGRNEQFF.